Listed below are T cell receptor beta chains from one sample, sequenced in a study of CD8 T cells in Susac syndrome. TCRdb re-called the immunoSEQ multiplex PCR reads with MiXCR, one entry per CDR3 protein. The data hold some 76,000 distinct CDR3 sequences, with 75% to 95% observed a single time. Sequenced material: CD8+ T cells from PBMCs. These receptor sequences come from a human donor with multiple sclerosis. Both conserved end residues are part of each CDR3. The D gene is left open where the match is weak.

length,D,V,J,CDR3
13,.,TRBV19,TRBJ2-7,CASSTGLAYEQYF
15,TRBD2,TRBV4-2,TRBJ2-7,CASSQEKTSLWEQYF
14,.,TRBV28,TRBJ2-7,CASSTLQTGYEQYF
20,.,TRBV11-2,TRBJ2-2,CASSSPGTPWGTPTPGELFF
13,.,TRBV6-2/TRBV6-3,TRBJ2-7,CASSYSHGYEQYF
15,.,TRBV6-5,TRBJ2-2,CASSPGHSNTGELFF
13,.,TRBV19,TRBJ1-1,CASSWGGNTEAFF
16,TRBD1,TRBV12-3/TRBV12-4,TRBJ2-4,CASSPGQGIAKNIQYF
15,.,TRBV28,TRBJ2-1,CASSPLLGSGTEQFF
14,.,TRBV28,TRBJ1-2,CASSFFGESYGYTF
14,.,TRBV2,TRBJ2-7,CASSGVAGLYEQYF
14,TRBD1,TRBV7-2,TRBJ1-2,CASSSGGGGYGYTF